A selection of T cell receptor beta chains follows, all from one sample in a study of blood T cell repertoires in COVID-19. Measured with immunoSEQ multiplex PCR; TCRdb has only the in-frame clones, and not every one. The repertoire holds 200,000 to 250,000 clones, with roughly 90% as singletons. Sequencing was carried out using PBMCs or T cells enriched from blood (not recorded which). The receptors shown here come from a middle-aged woman with acute COVID-19. CDR3s include the opening cysteine and the closing phenylalanine or tryptophan. Fields, in order: J gene, V gene, clone size, D gene, CDR3 DNA, CDR3 protein. D genes are given only for firm matches. Not every row has a clone size; where given, it reads once, few, many or a size class.

TRBJ1-2	TRBV6-2/TRBV6-3	few	TRBD1	TGTGCCAGCAGCTCCGACAGGGGTGGCTATGGCTACACCTTC	CASSSDRGGYGYTF
TRBJ1-2	TRBV5-1	.	TRBD1	TGCGCCAGCAGCCCGACCGGGACAGGGTTGAAAAACTATGGCTACACCTTC	CASSPTGTGLKNYGYTF
TRBJ1-2	TRBV5-6	.	.	TGTGCCAGCAGCTTGGGGCAGGGTGTCTATGGCTACACCTTC	CASSLGQGVYGYTF
TRBJ1-1	TRBV7-9	few	.	TGTGCCAGCAGTCGTACGGGACTCCTGAACACTGAAGCTTTCTTT	CASSRTGLLNTEAFF
TRBJ2-2	TRBV25-1	.	TRBD1	TGTGCCAGCAGTGAAGCCACCCCGGGACAGGGATCCGGGGAGCTGTTTTTT	CASSEATPGQGSGELFF
TRBJ1-2	TRBV2	.	.	TGTGCCAGCAGTGAAGCCCCCTCAGGGAACTATGGCTACACCTTC	CASSEAPSGNYGYTF
TRBJ1-6	TRBV4-2	once	.	TGTGCCAGCAGCCAAGATCCCCGGGGAGGTAGTTCACCCCTCCACTTT	CASSQDPRGGSSPLHF
TRBJ1-5	TRBV2	.	.	TGTGCCAGCACACATGGTACAGCCTCCCTAGCGGGTCAGCCCCAGCATTTT	CASTHGTASLAGQPQHF
TRBJ2-7	TRBV6-5	.	.	TGTGCCAGCAGCCGAGGGGGGGTTCGGTACGAGCAGTACTTC	CASSRGGVRYEQYF
TRBJ1-4	TRBV7-2	.	TRBD1	TGTGCCAGCAGCTTGTCTAGGACAGGCACGGAGGAAAAACTGTTTTTT	CASSLSRTGTEEKLFF
TRBJ1-1	TRBV6-1	once	TRBD1	TGTGCCAGCAGTGAAGATCAGGGGGCGCTGGCTGAAGCTTTCTTT	CASSEDQGALAEAFF
TRBJ2-1	TRBV24-1	.	TRBD2	TGTGCCACCAGAGACTGGACTAGCGGTGAGCAGTTCTTC	CATRDWTSGEQFF
TRBJ2-3	TRBV12-3/TRBV12-4	.	.	TGTGCCAGCAGTTTGGGAGAAACAGATACGCAGTATTTT	CASSLGETDTQYF
TRBJ1-6	TRBV2	.	TRBD1	TGTGCCAGCAGGGAACAGGGGGCTCGCAATTCACCCCTCCACTTT	CASREQGARNSPLHF
TRBJ1-1	TRBV7-8	.	TRBD1	TGTGCCAGCAGCTTAGCGTACCCAGGGGGCCTGAACACTGAAGCTTTCTTT	CASSLAYPGGLNTEAFF
TRBJ2-1	TRBV15	.	.	TGTGCCACCAGCTGGGGGAGCGGGAATGAGCAGTTCTTC	CATSWGSGNEQFF
TRBJ2-2	TRBV6-7	.	.	TGTGCCAGCAGTTACTCGCCGGGGAATTTATGGACCGGGGAGCTGTTTTTT	CASSYSPGNLWTGELFF
TRBJ1-4	TRBV2	.	TRBD1	TGTGCCAGCAGCGAAGCCGGGACAGGGTGGGAAAAACTGTTTTTT	CASSEAGTGWEKLFF
TRBJ1-1	TRBV2	.	.	TGTGCCAGCAGCCCGCCCCAAGGTGGGAGCACTGAAGCTTTCTTT	CASSPPQGGSTEAFF
TRBJ2-3	TRBV6-4	once	.	TGTGCCAGCAGTGAGATAGGGGGTTTCACAGATACGCAGTATTTT	CASSEIGGFTDTQYF
TRBJ2-1	TRBV5-1	once	.	TGCGCCAGCAGCTTGGGACCCCCGAGAGGGTCCTACAATGAGCAGTTCTTC	CASSLGPPRGSYNEQFF
TRBJ2-2	TRBV19	.	.	TGTGCCAGTAGTAAAGGACAGAGGACCGGGGAGCTGTTTTTT	CASSKGQRTGELFF
TRBJ1-1	TRBV12-3/TRBV12-4	.	.	TGTGCCATCGGGAGGCCCACTGAAGCTTTCTTT	CAIGRPTEAFF
TRBJ1-1	TRBV6-6	.	.	TGTGCCAGCAGTTACGAAGGCGGGATCACTGAAGCTTTCTTT	CASSYEGGITEAFF
TRBJ1-2	TRBV14	.	.	TGTGCCAGCAGCCACGGTCTAGGAGGCTACACCTTC	CASSHGLGGYTF
TRBJ1-1	TRBV7-2	.	TRBD1	TGTGCCAGCAGCTCAACCGGGACAGGGAGGACCATGAACACTGAAGCTTTCTTT	CASSSTGTGRTMNTEAFF
TRBJ1-1	TRBV3-1/TRBV3-2	.	.	TGTGCCAGCCGCAGAGGGAACACTGAAGCTTTCTTT	CASRRGNTEAFF
TRBJ1-2	TRBV12-3/TRBV12-4	.	TRBD1	TGTGCCAGCAGAAGTACAGGGGATGGCTACACCTTC	CASRSTGDGYTF
TRBJ1-1	TRBV7-8	.	.	TGTGCCAGCAGCTTAGCGCTAGGCACTGAAGCTTTCTTT	CASSLALGTEAFF
TRBJ1-2	TRBV5-5	.	TRBD1	TGTGCCAGCAGCCCAGAACAGGGGGCGGAGGGCTACACCTTC	CASSPEQGAEGYTF
TRBJ1-4	TRBV7-9	.	.	TGTGCCAGCAGCTTAGAACGGGGTGAAAAACTGTTTTTT	CASSLERGEKLFF
TRBJ1-2	TRBV5-4	.	.	TGTGCCATCGGGGGTAGTGGCTACACCTTC	CAIGGSGYTF
TRBJ1-2	TRBV19	.	.	TGTGCCAGTAGTGTAACAGGAGACCAGACCAGCTACACCTTC	CASSVTGDQTSYTF
TRBJ1-2	TRBV4-3	.	.	TGCGCCAGCAGCCAAAGTTCGGGGGGCAACTATGGCTACACCTTC	CASSQSSGGNYGYTF
TRBJ1-5	TRBV19	once	.	TGTGCCAGTAGTACTACAGGGTGGGATCAGCCCCAGCATTTT	CASSTTGWDQPQHF
TRBJ1-5	TRBV2	few	.	TGTGCCAGCTCGTACAGGGCTTATAGCAATCAGCCCCAGCATTTT	CASSYRAYSNQPQHF
TRBJ2-5	TRBV14	few	TRBD1	TGTGCCAGCAGCCGATTGACAGGGGGCGCGCAAGAGACCCAGTACTTC	CASSRLTGGAQETQYF
TRBJ1-5	TRBV7-9	.	.	TGTGCCAGCAGCTCCCGGGACACGGACGATCAGCCCCAGCATTTT	CASSSRDTDDQPQHF
TRBJ2-7	TRBV18	once	.	TGTGCCAGCTCAACTAGCTCCTACGAGCAGTACTTC	CASSTSSYEQYF
TRBJ1-2	TRBV30	.	TRBD1	TGTGCCTGGAGGAGGGGGCGGAAGGTGGGCTACACCTTC	CAWRRGRKVGYTF
TRBJ2-3	TRBV4-1	.	TRBD1	TGCGCCAGCAGCCACGTAGACAGGGACGCAGATACGCAGTATTTT	CASSHVDRDADTQYF
TRBJ2-3	TRBV5-8	.	.	TGTGCCAGCAGCTTGGAGGGGGGGGCGGCCACAGATACGCAGTATTTT	CASSLEGGAATDTQYF
TRBJ2-5	TRBV27	.	.	TGTGCCAGCAGTTTATCCCTAGGTAGGGGGGAGACCCAGTACTTC	CASSLSLGRGETQYF
TRBJ1-1	TRBV4-3	.	TRBD1	TGCGCCAGCAGCCAAGGTTTTCCGGGACAGGGGACCAGGAACACTGAAGCTTTCTTT	CASSQGFPGQGTRNTEAFF